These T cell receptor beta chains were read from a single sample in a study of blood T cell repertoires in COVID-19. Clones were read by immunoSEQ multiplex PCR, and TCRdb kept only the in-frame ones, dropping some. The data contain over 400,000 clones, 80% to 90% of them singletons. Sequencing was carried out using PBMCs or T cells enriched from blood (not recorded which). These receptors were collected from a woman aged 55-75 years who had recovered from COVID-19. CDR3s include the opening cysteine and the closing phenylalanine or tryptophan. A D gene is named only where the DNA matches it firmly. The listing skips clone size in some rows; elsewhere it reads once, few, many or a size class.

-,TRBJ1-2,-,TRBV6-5,TGTGCCAGCAGTCCCTGGGGGGGAGCCTCCTATGGCTACACCTTC,CASSPWGGASYGYTF
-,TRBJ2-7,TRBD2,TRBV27,TGTGCCAGCAGTTCCCTCGGAGCTAGCGGGGACCCTTACTCCTACGAGCAGTACTTC,CASSSLGASGDPYSYEQYF
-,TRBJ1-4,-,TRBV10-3,TGTGCCACCGGGAACGGCGAAAAACTGTTTTTT,CATGNGEKLFF
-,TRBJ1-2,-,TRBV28,TGTGCCAGCAGTTGGGGGACGGGGGGACGGTATGGCTACACCTTC,CASSWGTGGRYGYTF
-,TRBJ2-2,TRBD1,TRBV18,TGTGCCAGCTCACCACGTGGGCAGGGGGCGAGATTGAACACCGGGGAGCTGTTTTTT,CASSPRGQGARLNTGELFF
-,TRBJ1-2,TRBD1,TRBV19,TGTGCCAGTTATAGGACAGGACGCGACAACTATGGCTACACCTTC,CASYRTGRDNYGYTF
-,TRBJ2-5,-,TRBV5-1,TGCGCCAGCAGCTTGGAACAGGGAGGGCAAGAGACCCAGTACTTC,CASSLEQGGQETQYF
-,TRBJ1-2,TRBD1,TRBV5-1,TGCGCCAGCAGCCCAGAGACAGGGAACTATGGCTACACCTTC,CASSPETGNYGYTF
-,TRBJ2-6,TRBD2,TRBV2,TGTGCCAGCAGAGGGCCCGGGACTAGCGGGGGGGCTGGGGCCAACGTCCTGACTTTC,CASRGPGTSGGAGANVLTF
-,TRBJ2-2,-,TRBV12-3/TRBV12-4,TGTGCCAGCGCCACGGAGGATACCGGGGAGCTGTTTTTT,CASATEDTGELFF
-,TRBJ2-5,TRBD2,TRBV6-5,TGTGCCAGCAGACGGACTAGCGGGATTCAAGAGACCCAGTACTTC,CASRRTSGIQETQYF
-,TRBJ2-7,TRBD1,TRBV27,TGTGCCAGCAGTCTTCACAGGGTTTCAGGGGGTTACGAGCAGTACTTC,CASSLHRVSGGYEQYF
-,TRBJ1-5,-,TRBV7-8,TGTGCCAGCAGCTTAAGCGGGGGGAGCAATCAGCCCCAGCATTTT,CASSLSGGSNQPQHF
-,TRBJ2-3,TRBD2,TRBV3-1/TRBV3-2,TGTGCCAGCAGCCGGGGAGAGGTGGGGAGGGGTACGCAGTATTTT,CASSRGEVGRGTQYF
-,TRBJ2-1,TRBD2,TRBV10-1,TGCGCCAGCAGTCGGGAGGGGATAAATGAGCAGTTCTTC,CASSREGINEQFF
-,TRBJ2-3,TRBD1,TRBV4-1,TGCGCCAGCAGCCAACTTCCTACGGGACAGGGGATTCAGGATACGCAGTATTTT,CASSQLPTGQGIQDTQYF
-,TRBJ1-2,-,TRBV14,TGTGCCAGCAGCCAAGATGCAGGGACCAGGGGTGGCTACACCTTC,CASSQDAGTRGGYTF
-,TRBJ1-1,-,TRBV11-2,TGTGCCAGCAGCTTCCAAGGGGTGAATGAAGCTTTCTTT,CASSFQGVNEAFF
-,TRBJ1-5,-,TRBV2,TGTGCCAGCAGTGAAATGGTAGGGGGTAGTAATCAGCCCCAGCATTTT,CASSEMVGGSNQPQHF
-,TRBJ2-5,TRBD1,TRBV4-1,TGCGCCAGCGGTTCCGGGACAGGGCAAGAGACCCAGTACTTC,CASGSGTGQETQYF
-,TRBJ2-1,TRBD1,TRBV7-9,TGTGCCAGCAGCTTAGCGCAGGGGGCAGGTGAGCAGTTCTTC,CASSLAQGAGEQFF
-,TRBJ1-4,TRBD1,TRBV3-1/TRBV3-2,TGTGCCAGCAGCAAAGGGGGCCGACAGTTTAATGAAAAACTGTTTTTT,CASSKGGRQFNEKLFF
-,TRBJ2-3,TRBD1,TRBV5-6,TGTGCCAGCAGCTTGGACAGGGGTTTCACAGATACGCAGTATTTT,CASSLDRGFTDTQYF
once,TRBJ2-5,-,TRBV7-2,TGTGCCAGCAGCTTTCGGTGGACAGAGGAGACCCAGTACTTC,CASSFRWTEETQYF
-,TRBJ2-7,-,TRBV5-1,TGCGCCAGCAGCTTGTTGACGGGGGGCAGCTACGAGCAGTACTTC,CASSLLTGGSYEQYF
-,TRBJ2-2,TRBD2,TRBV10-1,TGCGCCAGCAGCTCAGGACTAGCGGGGGGGCCTAACGGGGAGCTGTTTTTT,CASSSGLAGGPNGELFF
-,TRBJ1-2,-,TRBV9,TGTGCCAGCAGTGGGAAACAGGGAGCTAACTATGGCTACACCTTC,CASSGKQGANYGYTF
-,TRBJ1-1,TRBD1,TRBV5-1,TGCGCCAGCAGTCTATTGACAGGGGGAGAAGCTTTCTTT,CASSLLTGGEAFF
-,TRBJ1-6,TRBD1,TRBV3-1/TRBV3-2,TGTGCCAGCAGCCAAGAGGGACAGGGGTTGTATTCACCCCTCCACTTT,CASSQEGQGLYSPLHF
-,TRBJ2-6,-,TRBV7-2,TGTGCCAGCAGCTGGCAGGAATCATCTGGGGCCAACGTCCTGACTTTC,CASSWQESSGANVLTF
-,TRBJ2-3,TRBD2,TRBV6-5,TGTGCCAGCGGGGGACTAGCGGCAGATACGCAGTATTTT,CASGGLAADTQYF
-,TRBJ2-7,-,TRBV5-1,TGCGCCAGCAGCCCCCGGCAGGGGCCCTACGAGCAGTACTTC,CASSPRQGPYEQYF
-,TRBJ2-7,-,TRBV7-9,TGTGCCAGCAGCCCCCGACAGATGACCAGCTACGAGCAGTACTTC,CASSPRQMTSYEQYF
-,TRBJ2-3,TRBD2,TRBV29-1,TGCAGCGTTGAAGATGTGGGCGGGGGGGCAGGTACGCAGTATTTT,CSVEDVGGGAGTQYF
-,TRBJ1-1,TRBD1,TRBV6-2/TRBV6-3,TGTGCCAGCAGGTACGGACAGGGAGGAGCTTTCTTT,CASRYGQGGAFF
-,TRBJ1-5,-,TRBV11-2,TGTGCCAGCAGCTCCCTGCAGGGAGGCAGCAATCAGCCCCAGCATTTT,CASSSLQGGSNQPQHF
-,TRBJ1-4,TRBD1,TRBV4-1,TGCGCCAGCAGCCGGGGACAGGGGGCTTCCGTAACTAATGAAAAACTGTTTTTT,CASSRGQGASVTNEKLFF
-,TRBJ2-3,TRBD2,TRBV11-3,TGTGCCAGCAGCACTAGCGGGGGCACAGATACGCAGTATTTT,CASSTSGGTDTQYF
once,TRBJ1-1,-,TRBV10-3,TGTGCCATCAGTGATAGTACAGGGAGCACTGAAGCTTTCTTT,CAISDSTGSTEAFF
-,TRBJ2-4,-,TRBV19,TGTGCCAGTAGTATTTGGGGGGACGCTCTAAACATTCAGTACTTC,CASSIWGDALNIQYF
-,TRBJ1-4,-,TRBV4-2,TGTGCCAGCGGAATAACACAGGGTTCTAATGAAAAACTGTTTTTT,CASGITQGSNEKLFF